The rows below give T cell receptor beta chains drawn from one sample of a study of shared clonotypes between healthy human individuals. The repertoire was sequenced with immunoSEQ multiplex PCR; TCRdb's copy has only in-frame clones and lacks some. The sample gives 950,000 to 1,300,000 clones, 75% of which show up once; over 1.3% is in the top ten. Sequencing was performed on memory CD4+ T cells sorted from blood. The receptors come from a man between 18 and 35 years old in good health. CDR3s include the opening cysteine and the closing phenylalanine or tryptophan. A D gene is named only where the DNA matches it firmly. Some rows mark clone size as missing; the rest say once, few, many or name a class of expanded clone.

D gene,V gene,CDR3 length,clone size,J gene,CDR3 DNA,CDR3 protein
-,TRBV30,13,-,TRBJ2-5,TGTGCCTGGAGTGTAGACCCGCGCGAGACCCAGTACTTC,CAWSVDPRETQYF
-,TRBV11-2,14,-,TRBJ1-1,TGTGCCAGCAGCTTCGCCCAGGGTATCACTGAAGCTTTCTTT,CASSFAQGITEAFF
TRBD2,TRBV5-4,17,few,TRBJ2-1,TGTGCCAGCAGCTTGGGCCTTCTAGCGGGGGCCAACAATGAGCAGTTCTTC,CASSLGLLAGANNEQFF
-,TRBV27,12,-,TRBJ2-5,TGTGCCATGTCGGACCTCAGTGAGACCCAGTACTTC,CAMSDLSETQYF
TRBD1,TRBV11-3,16,-,TRBJ1-2,TGTGCCAGCAGCTTAAGGACAGGGGGCGGAAACTATGGCTACACCTTC,CASSLRTGGGNYGYTF
-,TRBV10-3,15,-,TRBJ2-1,TGTGCCATCGGGCCCGGGGCAAGAATGAGCAATGAGCAGTTCTTC,CAIGPGARMSNEQFF
-,TRBV28,14,-,TRBJ1-2,TGTGCCACCACCCCCCGGAAGTTCTCTTATGGCTACACCTTC,CATTPRKFSYGYTF
TRBD1,TRBV18,15,-,TRBJ2-1,TGTGCCAGCTCACCCTTGGACAGGGAATACAATGAGCAGTTCTTC,CASSPLDREYNEQFF
-,TRBV10-1,14,few,TRBJ2-5,TGCGCCAGCAGTGACGCAATGGGTGGGGAGACCCAGTACTTC,CASSDAMGGETQYF
TRBD1,TRBV7-8,13,-,TRBJ2-7,TGTGCCAGCAGACAGGACAGGGAAAACGAGCAGTACTTC,CASRQDRENEQYF
-,TRBV18,17,-,TRBJ2-1,TGTGCCAGCTCACCGCCTCGTGACCAACTCTCCTACAATGAGCAGTTCTTC,CASSPPRDQLSYNEQFF
-,TRBV30,12,-,TRBJ1-2,TGTGCCTGGGAACAGGAAAACTATGGCTACACCTTC,CAWEQENYGYTF
-,TRBV6-7,19,-,TRBJ2-7,TGTGCCAGCAGTTACGATTGGGGGGGCCCAACTAGCGATCCCTACGAGCAGTACTTC,CASSYDWGGPTSDPYEQYF
-,TRBV18,13,-,TRBJ2-7,TGTGCCAGCTCACCCTCAGGTTACTACGAGCAGTACTTC,CASSPSGYYEQYF
TRBD2,TRBV10-2,15,-,TRBJ2-2,TGCGCCAGCTTCTCGGGACTAGCGGGAGCCGGGGAGCTGTTTTTT,CASFSGLAGAGELFF
-,TRBV10-3,12,-,TRBJ2-7,TGTGCCACAGCCGTTGGCCCCTACGAGCAGTACTTC,CATAVGPYEQYF
TRBD1,TRBV5-6,14,few,TRBJ1-5,TGTGCCAGCAGCAAGAACAGGGGGCATCAGCCCCAGCATTTT,CASSKNRGHQPQHF
TRBD1,TRBV6-1,14,-,TRBJ1-2,TGTGCCAGCAGGTCTACAGGGGGCGCGGGTGGCTACACCTTC,CASRSTGGAGGYTF
-,TRBV18,12,-,TRBJ1-1,TGTGCCAGCTCGCGGGAGGCCACTGAAGCTTTCTTT,CASSREATEAFF
TRBD2,TRBV7-6,15,-,TRBJ2-7,TGTGCCAGCAGCTTAGCGGGTAGCGGGAGTTACGAGCAGTACTTC,CASSLAGSGSYEQYF
TRBD1,TRBV6-6,14,-,TRBJ1-1,TGTGCCAGCAGTTACCAGGGGGCGAACACTGAAGCTTTCTTT,CASSYQGANTEAFF
-,TRBV9,15,-,TRBJ1-3,TGTGCCAGCAGCGTAGCTGACAGCTCTGGAAACACCATATATTTT,CASSVADSSGNTIYF
-,TRBV19,14,-,TRBJ1-1,TGTGCCAGTAGTATAACAGGGTCCAACACTGAAGCTTTCTTT,CASSITGSNTEAFF
-,TRBV7-9,16,-,TRBJ2-1,TGTGCCAGCAGCTTAGCGCTGGGGGAGACTGCGAATGAGCAGTTCTTC,CASSLALGETANEQFF
-,TRBV7-9,12,-,TRBJ1-6,TGTGCCAGCAGCTCGCCTAATTCACCCCTCCACTTT,CASSSPNSPLHF
TRBD1,TRBV25-1,14,-,TRBJ2-3,TGTGCCAGCAGTTTACAGGGGAAGACAGATACGCAGTATTTT,CASSLQGKTDTQYF
TRBD2,TRBV9,15,-,TRBJ2-1,TGTGCCAGCAGCCAGGGACTAGCGTACTACAATGAGCAGTTCTTC,CASSQGLAYYNEQFF
-,TRBV5-6,17,-,TRBJ1-4,TGTGCCAGCAACCGGGCAGGCCCACAGCGCCACGGTGAAAAACTGTTTTTT,CASNRAGPQRHGEKLFF
-,TRBV6-5,13,-,TRBJ1-2,TGTGCCAGCAGGAACAGTTCTAACTATGGCTACACCTTC,CASRNSSNYGYTF
-,TRBV19,13,-,TRBJ2-7,TGTGCCAGTAGTATTACTTCCTACTACGAGCAGTACTTC,CASSITSYYEQYF
TRBD1,TRBV4-3,17,once,TRBJ2-3,TGCGCCAGCAGCCAAGAAGGACAGGCCCTTAGCACAGATACGCAGTATTTT,CASSQEGQALSTDTQYF
-,TRBV7-2,15,-,TRBJ1-1,TGTGCCAGCAGCTTAGTTTCAGCCTCGAACACTGAAGCTTTCTTT,CASSLVSASNTEAFF
-,TRBV29-1,14,few,TRBJ2-2,TGCAGCGTGCAGGGATTGAGTAACACCGGGGAGCTGTTTTTT,CSVQGLSNTGELFF
-,TRBV30,13,-,TRBJ2-7,TGTGCCTGGACGAGGGCAGGACCCTACGAGCAGTACTTC,CAWTRAGPYEQYF
TRBD2,TRBV9,16,-,TRBJ2-3,TGTGCCAGCAGCGGCCCGGGACTAGCGGGCACAGATACGCAGTATTTT,CASSGPGLAGTDTQYF
-,TRBV5-6,11,-,TRBJ2-7,TGTGCCAGCAGCTGGGAAGGTCGGCAGTACTTC,CASSWEGRQYF
TRBD1,TRBV18,13,-,TRBJ2-7,TGTGCCAGCTCTTCGGGACAGGGAAGCGAGCAGTACTTC,CASSSGQGSEQYF
TRBD2,TRBV5-1,16,-,TRBJ2-7,TGCGCCAGCAGCCCTGGTGGGCTAGCGGGTGCCTACGAGCAGTACTTC,CASSPGGLAGAYEQYF
-,TRBV27,17,-,TRBJ2-6,TGTGCCAGCAGTCCTCGGACAGTTTCTTCAGGGGCCAACGTCCTGACTTTC,CASSPRTVSSGANVLTF
TRBD2,TRBV29-1,15,-,TRBJ2-3,TGCAGCGTTCTGGGGACTAGCGGGAGAGTGGATACGCAGTATTTT,CSVLGTSGRVDTQYF
TRBD1,TRBV7-2,14,-,TRBJ2-5,TGTGCCAGCAGCATATCGACAGGGCAAGAGACCCAGTACTTC,CASSISTGQETQYF
-,TRBV15,13,-,TRBJ1-2,TGTGCCACCGGGGTCCAGGGGCTAGAGGGCTACACCTTC,CATGVQGLEGYTF
-,TRBV29-1,14,-,TRBJ2-4,TGCAGCGTGATCCTGGACACTGGCAAAAACATTCAGTACTTC,CSVILDTGKNIQYF
-,TRBV23-1,15,-,TRBJ1-5,TGCGCCAGCAGTCCAGAACACAGGGCGGGTCAGCCCCAGCATTTT,CASSPEHRAGQPQHF
TRBD1,TRBV5-4,16,-,TRBJ2-1,TGTGCCAGCAGCAGGCCCGGGACAGGGAGAATCAATGAGCAGTTCTTC,CASSRPGTGRINEQFF
-,TRBV7-9,13,once,TRBJ1-1,TGTGCCAGCAGCTTAGAGCGTGGCACTGAAGCTTTCTTT,CASSLERGTEAFF
-,TRBV7-2,13,few,TRBJ1-1,TGTGCCAGCAGCTTAGAGGTGTCCGCTGAAGCTTTCTTT,CASSLEVSAEAFF
-,TRBV5-1,15,once,TRBJ2-1,TGCGCCAGCAGCTTGTTGACGGAGTCCCACAATGAGCAGTTCTTC,CASSLLTESHNEQFF
TRBD1,TRBV28,14,-,TRBJ1-3,TGTGCCAGCAATACCGGGACAGCTAGAAACACCATATATTTT,CASNTGTARNTIYF
-,TRBV30,12,-,TRBJ1-1,TGTGCCTGGAGCCCCGGGACCCCCGGGGCTTTCTTT,CAWSPGTPGAFF
TRBD2,TRBV11-2,15,-,TRBJ2-7,TGTGCCAGCAGCTCCGGACTAGCGGCTTCCTACGAGCAGTACTTC,CASSSGLAASYEQYF
TRBD2,TRBV7-2,15,-,TRBJ2-1,TGTGCCAGCAGCTTAGGGGAGGGCTCCTACAATGAGCAGTTCTTC,CASSLGEGSYNEQFF